The rows below give T cell receptor beta chains drawn from one sample of a study of T cells in localized non-small cell lung cancer. TCRdb's table, derived via immunoSEQ multiplex PCR, lists solely in-frame clones and lacks some. The sample has 13,000 to 15,000 clones, about 92% seen once. The specimen comprised peripheral blood mononuclear cells, sampled before any cancer treatment. The source of these receptors is a man aged 35-75 years with stage III lung adenocarcinoma. CDR3s include the opening cysteine and the closing phenylalanine or tryptophan. D genes are given only for firm matches. The listing skips clone size in some rows; elsewhere it reads once, few, many or a size class.

CASSRGQQETQYF	TGTGCCAGCAGCAGAGGACAGCAAGAGACCCAGTACTTC	TRBV28	TRBJ2-5	NA	NA
CASSLGHGSYNEQFF	TGTGCCAGCAGCTTGGGGCACGGCTCCTACAATGAGCAGTTCTTC	TRBV5-8	TRBJ2-1	NA	NA
CASSLATARGTDTQYF	TGTGCCAGCAGCTTAGCAACAGCCCGGGGAACAGATACGCAGTATTTT	TRBV7-9	TRBJ2-3	NA	NA
CASRGALDLWEQYF	TGTGCCAGCAGGGGGGCCCTAGACCTCTGGGAGCAGTACTTC	TRBV6-1	TRBJ2-7	NA	NA
CASSPPWAGGYNTEAFF	TGTGCCAGCTCACCACCATGGGCAGGGGGCTATAACACTGAAGCTTTCTTT	TRBV18	TRBJ1-1	NA	TRBD1
CASSLGTSGSDEQYF	TGCGCCAGCAGCTTGGGGACTAGCGGGAGTGACGAGCAGTACTTC	TRBV5-1	TRBJ2-7	NA	TRBD2
CASSGGPGGWDEQFF	TGTGCCAGCAGTGGCGGACCCGGAGGGTGGGATGAGCAGTTCTTC	TRBV6-4	TRBJ2-1	NA	NA
CASSFQGATPDTQYF	TGCGCCAGCAGCTTCCAGGGGGCCACCCCAGATACGCAGTATTTT	TRBV5-1	TRBJ2-3	NA	TRBD1
CAWSRGDSYEQYF	TGTGCCTGGTCCAGGGGGGACTCCTACGAGCAGTACTTC	TRBV30	TRBJ2-7	NA	NA
CASLRSRSPYEQYF	TGTGCCAGCCTCCGTTCCAGGAGCCCCTACGAGCAGTACTTC	TRBV2	TRBJ2-7	NA	NA
CASSLTGGTGELFF	TGTGCCAGCAGTTTAACAGGGGGCACCGGGGAGCTGTTTTTT	TRBV27	TRBJ2-2	NA	TRBD1
CASSLERSPYTF	TGTGCCAGCAGCTTAGAGCGTAGCCCCTACACCTTC	TRBV7-9	TRBJ1-2	NA	NA
CASGGTSGASTDTQYF	TGTGCCAGCGGTGGGACTAGCGGGGCTAGCACAGATACGCAGTATTTT	TRBV25-1	TRBJ2-3	once	TRBD2
CASSLNYRDRGLDEQFF	TGTGCCAGTAGTCTCAACTACCGGGACAGGGGGCTGGATGAGCAGTTCTTC	TRBV19	TRBJ2-1	NA	TRBD1
CASWDGLSGNTIYF	TGCGCCAGCTGGGACGGTCTCTCTGGAAACACCATATATTTT	TRBV5-1	TRBJ1-3	NA	NA
CASSLDVAYEQYF	TGCGCCAGCAGCTTAGATGTGGCCTACGAGCAGTACTTC	TRBV5-1	TRBJ2-7	NA	NA
CASSQDRGDRGAVAFF	TGCGCCAGCAGCCAAGATCGTGGGGACAGGGGCGCGGTAGCTTTCTTT	TRBV4-3	TRBJ1-1	NA	TRBD1
CASTTGNYGYTF	TGTGCCAGCACTACAGGAAACTATGGCTACACCTTC	TRBV6-1	TRBJ1-2	NA	NA
CASSFGGATQYF	TGTGCCAGCAGCTTTGGAGGAGCGACCCAGTACTTC	TRBV5-4	TRBJ2-5	few	NA
CASSLLSGYQPQHF	TGTGCCAGCAGCTTGTTGTCTGGGTACCAGCCCCAGCATTTT	TRBV5-6	TRBJ1-5	NA	NA
CASSLTGDTSGANVLTF	TGCGCCAGCAGCTTGACAGGGGATACCTCTGGGGCCAACGTCCTGACTTTC	TRBV5-1	TRBJ2-6	NA	TRBD1
CASSDSDEREGSTDTQYF	TGTGCCAGCAGTGATTCCGACGAGCGGGAGGGGAGCACAGATACGCAGTATTTT	TRBV2	TRBJ2-3	NA	TRBD2
CASSSGLADSYEQYF	TGTGCCAGCAGCTCGGGACTAGCGGACTCCTACGAGCAGTACTTC	TRBV5-4	TRBJ2-7	NA	TRBD2
CASSPPLGAEAFF	TGTGCCAGCTCACCACCGTTAGGGGCTGAAGCTTTCTTT	TRBV18	TRBJ1-1	NA	NA
CASSLGRISYEQYF	TGTGCCAGCAGTTTAGGCAGGATCTCCTACGAGCAGTACTTC	TRBV28	TRBJ2-7	NA	NA
CASSLGLRLASNEQFF	TGTGCCAGCAGCTTAGGCTTGAGACTAGCCTCCAATGAGCAGTTCTTC	TRBV7-8	TRBJ2-1	NA	TRBD2
CASTVGGKVHNEQFF	TGTGCCAGCACGGTAGGGGGGAAGGTCCACAATGAGCAGTTCTTC	TRBV7-9	TRBJ2-1	few	NA
CASSLGMQPQHF	TGTGCCAGCAGCTTAGGTATGCAGCCCCAGCATTTT	TRBV7-2	TRBJ1-5	NA	NA
CASDGRDSNTGELFF	TGTGCCTCCGATGGAAGGGACTCCAACACCGGGGAGCTGTTTTTT	TRBV19	TRBJ2-2	NA	NA
CASSQGAGETQYF	TGTGCCAGCAGTCAGGGGGCGGGGGAGACCCAGTACTTC	TRBV6-5	TRBJ2-5	NA	TRBD1
CASSQEAQGGTYEQYF	TGCGCCAGCAGCCAAGAGGCGCAGGGGGGGACCTACGAGCAGTACTTC	TRBV4-1	TRBJ2-7	NA	NA
CASSFTDQPQHF	TGTGCCAGCAGTTTTACGGACCAGCCCCAGCATTTT	TRBV28	TRBJ1-5	NA	NA
CASSLVGSGEISYNEQFF	TGTGCCAGCAGCTTAGTAGGGAGCGGGGAAATCTCCTACAATGAGCAGTTCTTC	TRBV7-9	TRBJ2-1	NA	TRBD2
CASSRGSGTPGGEQYF	TGTGCCAGTAGTAGGGGATCCGGGACCCCCGGAGGCGAGCAGTACTTC	TRBV19	TRBJ2-7	NA	NA
CASSVLAATGELFF	TGTGCCAGCAGCGTCCTAGCGGCTACCGGGGAGCTGTTTTTT	TRBV9	TRBJ2-2	NA	TRBD2
CASSLEASPDTQYF	TGTGCCAGCAGCTTAGAGGCCAGCCCAGATACGCAGTATTTT	TRBV7-2	TRBJ2-3	NA	NA
CASSFPRAQLAKNIQYF	TGTGCCAGCAGTTTTCCACGGGCCCAATTAGCCAAAAACATTCAGTACTTC	TRBV28	TRBJ2-4	once	NA
CASSLASGGFEQYF	TGTGCCAGTAGTCTAGCCTCAGGGGGTTTCGAGCAGTACTTC	TRBV19	TRBJ2-7	NA	TRBD1
CASRPPSGPYEQYF	TGCGCCAGCAGACCTCCTAGCGGTCCCTACGAGCAGTACTTC	TRBV5-1	TRBJ2-7	NA	TRBD2
CASSNRGKETQYF	TGCGCCAGCAGTAACAGGGGAAAAGAGACCCAGTACTTC	TRBV10-1	TRBJ2-5	NA	TRBD1
CAWIRNTEAFF	TGTGCCTGGATTAGGAACACTGAAGCTTTCTTT	TRBV30	TRBJ1-1	NA	NA